This T cell receptor beta chain was recovered during a study of blood T cell repertoires in COVID-19. Study information: The analysed material was cDNA or gDNA that came from T cells, B-cell-depleted T cells, or PBMCs.

In the original analysis: Estimated nucleated cell counts came from reference gene primer amplification. TCRdb's table, derived via immunoSEQ multiplex PCR, lists solely in-frame clones and lacks some. That table is the source of V, J and clone size, and D and trimming were worked out from the DNA. The table shows more than 95,000 clones, with approximately 84% occurring only once. The CDR3 extends over 14 amino acids. V lost 2 bases to trimming and J lost 0 bases; unmatched junction nucleotides: 3. In germline, CDR1 is GTSNPN, CDR2 SVGIG (reference sequence). The receptor comes from a man in his 60s with acute or convalescent COVID-19. The sample was peripheral blood. The V and J genes are TRBV30 and TRBJ1-2, with TRBD1 identical over 7 bases. CDR3 nucleotide sequence: TGTGCCTGGAGTTTGACAGGGACTAACTATGGCTACACCTTC. It encodes CAWSLTGTNYGYTF.